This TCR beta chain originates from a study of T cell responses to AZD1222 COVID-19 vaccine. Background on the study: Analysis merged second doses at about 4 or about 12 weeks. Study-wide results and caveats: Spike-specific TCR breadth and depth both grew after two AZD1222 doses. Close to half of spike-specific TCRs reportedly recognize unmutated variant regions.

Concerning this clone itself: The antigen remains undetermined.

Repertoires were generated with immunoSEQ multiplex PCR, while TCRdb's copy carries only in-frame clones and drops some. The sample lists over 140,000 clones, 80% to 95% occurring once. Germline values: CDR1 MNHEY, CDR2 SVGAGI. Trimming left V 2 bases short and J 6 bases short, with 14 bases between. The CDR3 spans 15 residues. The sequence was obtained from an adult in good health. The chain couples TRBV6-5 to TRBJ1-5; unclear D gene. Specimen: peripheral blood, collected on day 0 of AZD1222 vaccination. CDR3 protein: CASSYLGPLPQPQHF. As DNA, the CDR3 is TGTGCCAGCAGTTACCTGGGCCCTCTCCCTCAGCCCCAGCATTTT.